Each of the 24 T cell receptor beta chains below was sequenced from the same sample in a study of tumor and adjacent non-tumor tissue in lung cancer. The template was RNA from unsorted bulk tissue. More than 3 cm separated this lung sample from the edge of the tumor. A modified ARM-PCR protocol with three rounds of nested PCR amplified TCRbeta. One entry per CDR3 protein, called by TCRdb with MiXCR from the multiplex PCR reads. The sample contains under 45,000 distinct CDR3 sequences, over 55% of which appear only once. Source material: distant non-tumor lung tissue. Every receptor here comes from a man aged 45-60 years with non-small cell lung cancer.

The chain has TRBV6-5 and TRBJ1-6, with 7 bases lining up with TRBD1. The CDR3 contains 15 residues. The germline V gene encodes CDR1 MNHEY and CDR2 SVGAGI. The trim removed 2 bases at V and 10 bases at J, leaving 8 bases unmatched. The CDR3 sequence: CASSYTTGNDSPLHF. Here the CDR3 DNA reads TGTGCCAGCAGTTACACGACAGGGAATGACTCACCCCTCCACTTT.

CDR3: CATIDEGLVETQYF. As DNA, the CDR3 is TGTGCCACCATCGACGAGGGTCTGGTGGAGACCCAGTACTTC. The chain is built from TRBV6-5 and TRBJ2-5; possibly TRBD2 for D (5 bases). There are 14 residues in the CDR3. V was trimmed by 10 bases and J by 5 bases, leaving 20 bases between them. Looked up from germline, CDR1 is MNHEY and CDR2 is SVGAGI.

This chain connects TRBV5-1 to TRBJ2-3; TRBD2 agrees at 8 bases. Trimming took 2 bases from V and 7 from J; bases not matched to a gene: 9. Per germline, CDR1 SGHRS and CDR2 YFSETQ. The CDR3 is 15 amino acids. The CDR3 DNA sequence: TGCGCCAGCAGCTTTTCGACGGGAGGGGCGAATACGCAGTATTTT. This translates into CASSFSTGGANTQYF.

As concerns this clonotype: The conserved closing phenylalanine or tryptophan is absent in this CDR3, likely reflecting a read error. This CDR3 reads CTSSSRTGRDEQYL. Written as DNA, the CDR3 is TGTACCAGTAGCTCGAGGACAGGTCGCGACGAGCAGTACCTC. The V call is TRBV7-9, the J call TRBJ2-7; 7 bases map to TRBD1. This CDR3 has 14 amino acids. Germline CDR1 SEHNR, CDR2 FQNEAQ (reference sequence).

Worth noting for this clonotype: One junction end disagrees with the germline gene, perhaps due to a read error. The gene calls are TRBV5-4 and TRBJ2-1, with D maybe TRBD1 (5 bases). The CDR3 is 13 residues long. Germline V CDR1 and CDR2: SGHNT, YYREEE (reference sequence). The CDR3 DNA sequence: TGTACCAGCAGCACACAAGGGGCCGGTGAGCAGTTCTTC. It encodes CTSSTQGAGEQFF.

The chain carries TRBV4-2 and TRBJ2-1, with 10 bases that match TRBD1. CDR1 is LGHNA and CDR2 is YNFKEQ in the germline V gene. V was pared by 4 bases and J by 16 bases, with 22 bases of the junction left unmatched. This CDR3 contains 17 residues. CDR3 amino acids: CASSLSLRDRGYNEYFF. CDR3 bases: TGTGCCAGCAGCCTCAGCCTCCGGGACAGGGGCTACAATGAGTATTTCTTC.

A few counts support this clonotype. This chain uses TRBV19 with TRBJ1-1; D is perhaps TRBD1 (5 bases). The V end was cut by 4 bases, the J end by 8 bases, with 17 bases between. The CDR3 loop spans 14 amino acids. In germline, CDR1 is LNHDA, CDR2 SQIVND (reference sequence). CDR3 sequence reads: CASSTPGRTHEAFF. The DNA of the CDR3 is TGTGCCAGTAGTACCCCGGGGCGAACACACGAAGCTTTCTTT.

This clonotype has a single count. The CDR3 region has the DNA TGTGCCAGCTTCCAGGGACGCAGCTCCTACAATGAGCAGTTCTTC. Its protein product is CASFQGRSSYNEQFF. The rearrangement uses TRBV5-8 and TRBJ2-1; D might be TRBD1 or TRBD2, each matching 5 bases. Germline V gives CDR1 SGHTS, CDR2 YDEGEE. This CDR3 region has 15 residues. The V and J ends lost 7 bases and 0 bases respectively, with 14 bases between them.

With regard to this clonotype: A much more abundant neighbour one base away suggests this may be a read error. This chain connects TRBV7-9 to TRBJ1-3; D remains ambiguous. The CDR3 has 15 residues. The germline gives CDR1 SEHNR, CDR2 FQNEAQ (reference sequence). The ends were cut back, 2 bases at V and 0 bases at J, with 8 bases in the middle. The CDR3 DNA follows: TGTGCCAGCAGCTTAACGGTGAACTCTGGAAACACCATATATTTT. Its translation: CASSLTVNSGNTIYF.

As regards this clonotype: No conserved phenylalanine or tryptophan is present at the end of the CDR3, so a read error is the likely explanation. The chain carries TRBV11-2 and TRBJ2-7, with 8 bases identical to TRBD1. Unmatched junction bases numbered 13, after V lost 10 bases and J lost 2 bases. Germline CDR1 and CDR2: SGHAT and FQNNGV. This CDR3 is built from 15 residues. In DNA, the CDR3 is TGTGCCAATAGCTCAGGGACAGGTAGAACCTACGAGCAGTACCTC. Translating it yields CANSSGTGRTYEQYL.

This clonotype was counted many times. CDR3 loop: CASRPIRLNTGELFF. The CDR3 DNA is TGTGCCAGCAGGCCAATTCGGCTTAACACCGGGGAGCTGTTTTTT. The chain has TRBV6-1 and TRBJ2-2, with no clear D. CDR3 length: 15 residues. The germline V and J ends were trimmed by 6 bases and 2 bases, with 13 bases remaining between them. CDR1 and CDR2 (germline): MNHNS, SASEGT.

Note on this clonotype: One end of the junction does not line up with germline, which may come from a read error. The chain recombines TRBV7-9 with TRBJ2-7; TRBD1 aligns across 8 bases. The CDR3 sequence is 12 residues long. Germline V gene lookup returns CDR1 SEHNR and CDR2 FQNEAQ (reference sequence). CDR3 residues: CAGRPDRGEQYF. The CDR3 nucleotides read TGTGCCGGCAGACCCGACAGGGGCGAGCAGTACTTC.

This clonotype was recorded only once. This rearrangement joins TRBV6-1 to TRBJ2-1, with TRBD1 as a possible D gene (5 bases). The V gene lost 6 bases and the J gene lost 15 bases, with 21 bases spanning the gap. The germline gives CDR1 MNHNS, CDR2 SASEGT. The CDR3 covers 13 residues. The CDR3: CASSSGLGNPGFF. Here the CDR3 DNA reads TGTGCCAGCAGCTCAGGGCTGGGAAACCCGGGGTTCTTC.

This clonotype showed up many times. This chain connects TRBV30 to TRBJ2-1; 11 bases match TRBD1. V shed 0 bases and J 1 base; nucleotides not matched to a gene: 2. CDR1 and CDR2 (germline): GTSNPN, SVGIG (reference sequence). The CDR3 is 16 amino acids. CDR3 region: CAWSVRDRGSYNEQFF. The CDR3 DNA reads TGTGCCTGGAGTGTACGGGACAGGGGGTCCTACAATGAGCAGTTCTTC.

This clonotype is deemed large (0.1 to 1%). The chain combines TRBV6-5 with TRBJ1-5, with 7 positions matching TRBD1. CDR1 and CDR2 (germline): MNHEY, SVGAGI. The CDR3 totals 15 residues. The V segment lost 2 bases and the J segment 7 bases; nucleotides outside the gene matches: 8. The CDR3 DNA is TGTGCCAGCAGTTACACGAGGGACAGTTCGCAGCCCCAGCATTTT. Translation gives CASSYTRDSSQPQHF.

As regards this clonotype: One junction end disagrees with the germline gene, perhaps due to a read error. This chain links TRBV6-2 or TRBV6-3 with TRBJ1-2; possibly TRBD1 for D (5 bases). This CDR3 is built from 17 residues. Germline V lookup: CDR1 MNHEY, CDR2 SVGEGT. CDR3 sequence (DNA): TGTGCCAGCAGGACCCCCGGGGGGAGGGAATCCGACTATGACTACACCTTC. Its translation: CASRTPGGRESDYDYTF.

The rearrangement joins TRBV28 to TRBJ2-5; D tentatively fits TRBD1 or TRBD2 (5 bases each). Trimming took off 2 bases at V and 1 base at J, with 14 bases between the two ends. The V gene's germline CDR1 is MDHEN and CDR2 SYDVKM. CDR3 length: 16 residues. The chain's CDR3 is CASSLKTWDLQETQYF. CDR3 nucleotides: TGTGCCAGCAGTTTAAAAACGTGGGACCTCCAAGAGACCCAGTACTTC.

In regard to this clonotype: Sequence at one end of the junction differs from germline and may be a read error. The rearrangement links TRBV4-2 to TRBJ2-2; 14 nucleotides agree with TRBD2. This CDR3 region has 18 residues. Germline assignment: CDR1 LGHNA and CDR2 YNFKEQ. The CDR3 region has the DNA TGTGCCAGCAGTCAAGAGGGACTAGCGGGGGCGAACACTGGGGAGCCGTTTTTT. Protein sequence: CASSQEGLAGANTGEPFF.

This clonotype came up many times. The chain couples TRBV4-1 to TRBJ1-4, with TRBD1 as a possible D gene (6 bases). V shed 0 bases and J shed 4 bases, with 12 bases lying between them. Germline CDR1 is MGHRA and CDR2 is YSYEKL. CDR3 length: 16 amino acids. The CDR3 DNA sequence: TGCGCCAGCAGCCAAGATACAGGGAGATATAATGAAAAACTGTTTTTT. It codes for CASSQDTGRYNEKLFF.

As for this clonotype: A single base separates this from a much larger clone, so it may be a read error. The CDR3: CSAVQVRGPYEQYF. The CDR3 DNA reads as TGCAGCGCTGTACAGGTCCGGGGGCCCTACGAGCAGTACTTC. The V call is TRBV29-1, the J call TRBJ2-7; D tentatively reads TRBD1 or TRBD2 (6 bases each). This CDR3 region has 14 residues. V was pared by 7 bases and J by 2 bases, with 18 bases between. From germline, CDR1 is SQVTM and CDR2 ANQGSEA.

This clonotype has a count of ten or more. The chain is built from TRBV6-1 and TRBJ2-5; 11 bases match TRBD1. The V and J ends lost 10 bases and 3 bases, in that order; junction bases with no gene match: 16. The CDR3 is 17 amino acids. Germline lookup yields CDR1 MNHNS and CDR2 SASEGT. The CDR3 DNA follows: TGTGCCATCTTAGGGACAGGGGGAGGTCTTGAGGAAGAGACCCAGTACTTC. It translates to CAILGTGGGLEEETQYF.

Of note for this clonotype: The missing conserved phenylalanine or tryptophan at the end of this CDR3 makes a read error likely. The DNA is left out, because the CDR3 cannot be placed on it with certainty; the CDR3 is given as TCRdb lists it. This sequence joins TRBV11-2 and TRBJ2-3. The CDR3 is made up of 15 amino acids, end residues included. From germline, CDR1 is SGHAT and CDR2 FQNNGV. CDR3 region: CASSLMSYSTDTHYY.

This clonotype is deemed medium-sized. V gene TRBV29-1 combines with J gene TRBJ1-2, with TRBD1 as a possible D gene (6 bases). This CDR3 is 13 amino acids long. CDR1 and CDR2 (germline): SQVTM, ANQGSEA. Trimming cost V 4 bases and J 2 bases, with 11 bases left between them. CDR3 loop: CSVGRQGNYGYTF. As DNA, the CDR3 is TGCAGCGTTGGCCGTCAGGGGAACTATGGCTACACCTTC.

This chain connects TRBV5-1 to TRBJ2-3; TRBD1 matches 7 bases. After removal of 1 base from V and 3 bases from J, the junction contained 5 bases not matched to a gene. The CDR3 totals 15 residues. CDR1 is SGHRS and CDR2 is YFSETQ in the germline V gene. CDR3 sequence: CASSLNTGDTDTQYF. DNA of the CDR3: TGCGCCAGCAGCTTGAATACAGGGGATACAGATACGCAGTATTTT.